What follows is one T cell receptor (beta chain) and its context. A clone one base away is much larger, so this may be a read error. This entry comes from a study of T cells in Graves' hyperthyroidism and ophthalmopathy. TCR beta CDR3 regions were amplified from RNA transcripts. RT-PCR in the first round (using the HTBI primer set) targeted the TCR CDR3. One entry per CDR3 protein results from TCRdb running MiXCR on the multiplex PCR reads. The data show 410,000 or so distinct CDR3 sequences, roughly 15% seen once. Germline loops: CDR1 SNHLY, CDR2 FYNNEI. The CDR3 runs 13 residues. V shed 8 bases and J shed 0 bases, with 10 bases lying between them.

The gene calls are TRBV2 and TRBJ2-5, with no clear D. Sequencing input: blood. The TCR comes from a man between 18 and 35 years old with Graves' ophthalmopathy. This CDR3 is CASLIQHQETQYF. CDR3 in DNA: TGTGCCAGCCTAATACAACACCAAGAGACCCAGTACTTC.